This TCR beta chain is drawn from a study of blood T cell repertoires in COVID-19. Study in general: There were acute and convalescent COVID-19 samples, and they came from the United States, Italy and Spain. PBMCs, B-cell-depleted T cells, or T cells were the source of the cDNA or gDNA that made up the material.

Trimming took 6 bases from V and 3 from J; bases not matched to a gene: 10. Germline assignment: CDR1 SNHLY and CDR2 FYNNEI. The CDR3 runs 15 residues. Per the study methods: Amplified reference gene primers provided the basis for estimating nucleated cell counts. Profiling relied on immunoSEQ multiplex PCR, and the TCRdb table lists in-frame clones only, not all of them. V and J calls and clone size are copied from that table; D and trimming were computed from the DNA. The profile shows around 180,000 clones, less than 85% of them singletons. The specimen was peripheral blood. The TCR was taken from a human donor in a cohort sampled during active COVID-19. The chain is built from TRBV2 and TRBJ2-7; TRBD1 matches 8 bases. CDR3 in DNA: TGTGCCAGCAGGGGGGACAGGACGACCCTCTACGAGCAGTACTTC. Protein product: CASRGDRTTLYEQYF.